The clone carrying this TCR beta chain occurred a few times. Its target is not known. The data were produced by immunoSEQ multiplex PCR, yet TCRdb's version contains in-frame clones alone and is incomplete. This sample carries some 1,700 clones, over 25% of them seen once, and the ten largest clones take 12%. This entry is derived from a study of T cells in localized non-small cell lung cancer. Study-level results: Sequencing was restricted to one tumor region; therefore, heterogeneity remains possible. Exceeding tumor, uninvolved adjacent lung had the highest T cell clonality. Appearances in adjacent lung were noted for a median about 60 of the top 100 tumor clones. Among blood samples, higher T cell density accompanied longer overall survival.

This CDR3 comprises 16 residues. Germline V gene data show CDR1 as SGHNT and CDR2 as YENEEA. V dropped 5 bases and J dropped 4; count of bases not matched to a gene: 9. The input for sequencing was lung tumor tissue, taken before any cancer treatment. The sequence derives from a female donor at least 60 years old with stage I squamous cell lung carcinoma. The rearrangement uses TRBV11-3 and TRBJ2-3, with TRBD2 matching over 10 bases. The CDR3 reads CASSVTAGGLADTQYF. The CDR3 nucleotides are TGTGCCAGCAGCGTCACAGCGGGGGGGTTAGCAGATACGCAGTATTTT.